These T cell receptor beta chains were read from a single sample in a study of T cells in Graves' hyperthyroidism and ophthalmopathy. TCRdb fed the multiplex PCR reads into MiXCR, producing one record per CDR3 protein. The profile shows approximately 200,000 distinct CDR3 sequences, around 18% of them singletons. The specimen sequenced was blood. The receptors were sampled from a man in his forties with Graves' hyperthyroidism. Each CDR3 is given with its conserved first and last residue. D genes are given only for firm matches. Clone size, where shown, is once, few, many, or a class for clones that have expanded.

D gene	V gene	J gene	clone size	CDR3 DNA	CDR3 protein
.	TRBV7-3	TRBJ2-1	.	TGTGCCAGCAGCCGCGGGACGGCCGTCGAGCAGTTCTTC	CASSRGTAVEQFF
.	TRBV7-8	TRBJ1-2	few	TGTGCCAGCAGCGGGTCGGGGGGCGCGGGCTACACCTTC	CASSGSGGAGYTF
TRBD1	TRBV5-4	TRBJ2-5	few	TGTGCCAGCAGCGGTAACAGGGGGTCGGAGACCCAGTACTTC	CASSGNRGSETQYF
.	TRBV12-3/TRBV12-4	TRBJ1-2	many	TGTGCCAGCAGTTTAATCGGGGGCGGAGGCTACACCTTC	CASSLIGGGGYTF
TRBD2	TRBV2	TRBJ2-1	.	TGTGCCAGCAATGACGGGGGGGCCGGTGAGCAGTTCTTC	CASNDGGAGEQFF
TRBD2	TRBV5-1	TRBJ2-1	.	TGCGCCAGCAGCTTCGGGACTAGCGGGGGGACCAACAATGAGCAGTTCTTC	CASSFGTSGGTNNEQFF
TRBD1	TRBV28	TRBJ1-5	many	TGTGCCAGCAGTTTAACAGGGGGAGGCAATCAGCCCCAGCATTTT	CASSLTGGGNQPQHF
.	TRBV19	TRBJ1-1	many	TGTGCCAGTAGTATATTTTTTCCCTCGAACACTGAAGCTTTCTTT	CASSIFFPSNTEAFF
TRBD2	TRBV5-1	TRBJ2-3	many	TGCGCCAGCAGCTTGACGTCTAGCGGGGCCACAGATACGCAGTATTTT	CASSLTSSGATDTQYF
.	TRBV10-3	TRBJ1-1	.	TGTGCCGCAACCGGGACGGCAAACACTGAAGCTTTCTTT	CAATGTANTEAFF
TRBD2	TRBV5-4	TRBJ2-3	few	TGTGCCAGCAGCCCGCGGGAGACAGATACGCAGTATTTT	CASSPRETDTQYF
TRBD1	TRBV6-8	TRBJ1-5	many	TGTGCCAGACGGGACAGGGGGCGAGGGAGCAATCAGCCCCAGCATTTT	CARRDRGRGSNQPQHF
.	TRBV28	TRBJ2-7	many	TGTGCCAGCAGTGTGGACAAGCTCGACGAGCAGTACTTC	CASSVDKLDEQYF
TRBD2	TRBV5-1	TRBJ2-2	few	TGCGCCAGCATCGCGGGGGACCACCGGGAGCTGTTTTTT	CASIAGDHRELFF
.	TRBV7-2	TRBJ2-5	many	TGTGCCAGCAGCCCCCGACGGCAGGGATACCAAGAGACCCAGTACTTC	CASSPRRQGYQETQYF
.	TRBV7-8	TRBJ1-2	many	TGTGCCAGCAGCTTAGTCCCAGGGTCGGTTTGGTATGGCTACACCTTC	CASSLVPGSVWYGYTF
.	TRBV28	TRBJ2-7	many	TGTGCCAGCAGTCCCGGGACAATAAGCTCCTACGAGCAGTACTTC	CASSPGTISSYEQYF
TRBD1	TRBV6-1	TRBJ2-2	few	TGTGCCAGCAGTGACAGGGGGCCCGGGGAGCTGTTTTTT	CASSDRGPGELFF
.	TRBV5-6	TRBJ2-2	few	TGTGCCAGCAGCTTCACAGGGTTTGCCGGGGAGCTGTTTTTT	CASSFTGFAGELFF
TRBD1	TRBV6-1	TRBJ2-1	many	TGTGCCAGCAGTGTTAATCAGGGGGCCGGGAGCTCCTACAATGAGCAGTTCTTC	CASSVNQGAGSSYNEQFF
.	TRBV7-8	TRBJ2-1	many	TGTGCCAGCAGCTTCCCGGGGGCTATATATGAGCAGTTCTTC	CASSFPGAIYEQFF
.	TRBV29-1	TRBJ1-3	.	TGCAGCGCTCGCCCCGCGGGAGGAAACACCATATATTTT	CSARPAGGNTIYF
.	TRBV4-1	TRBJ1-5	few	TGCGCCAGCAGCCAAGATCTACCCCAGCCCCAGCATTTT	CASSQDLPQPQHF
TRBD2	TRBV20-1	TRBJ2-3	.	TGCAGTGCTATCGGGGGGGGGGGGGCGGCAGATACGCAGTATTTT	CSAIGGGGAADTQYF
.	TRBV7-3	TRBJ1-3	many	TGTGCCAGCTCTGGGACTCTTGGAAACACCATATATTTT	CASSGTLGNTIYF
.	TRBV20-1	TRBJ2-7	.	TGCAGTGCTAGAGATGGTCAGGGGACCTACGAGCAGTACTTC	CSARDGQGTYEQYF
.	TRBV5-1	TRBJ2-5	many	TGCGCCAGCAGCCCTGGTCCCCAAGAGACCCAGTACTTC	CASSPGPQETQYF
TRBD2	TRBV27	TRBJ2-5	many	TGTGCCAGCAGTTCTAATTATCTTAGCGGGGGGGCAGAGACCCAGTACTTC	CASSSNYLSGGAETQYF
.	TRBV27	TRBJ2-7	many	TGTGCCAGCAGGAACGCCCCGGGGGCTAGCTCCTACGAGCAGTACTTC	CASRNAPGASSYEQYF
.	TRBV19	TRBJ1-5	.	TGTGCCACCGAAGACGGGAATACCAATCAGCCCCAGCATTTT	CATEDGNTNQPQHF
TRBD2	TRBV5-5	TRBJ2-2	.	TGCGCCAGCAGCCCGACTAGCGCCGGGGAGCTGTTTTTT	CASSPTSAGELFF
.	TRBV24-1	TRBJ2-7	many	TGTGCCACCAGTCAGGGGAGCTCCTACGAGCAGTACTTC	CATSQGSSYEQYF
.	TRBV15	TRBJ2-5	.	TGTGCCACCAGTGGAGTCACAATTGGACAAGAGACCCAGTACTTC	CATSGVTIGQETQYF
TRBD2	TRBV20-1	TRBJ2-2	few	TGCAGTGCTAGGAAAGCGGGGGGCGGCACCGGGGAGCTGTTTTTT	CSARKAGGGTGELFF
.	TRBV19	TRBJ1-1	.	TGTGCCAGTAGTTCAACAGGTTACGGGGGGACTGAAGCTTTCTTT	CASSSTGYGGTEAFF
TRBD2	TRBV20-1	TRBJ2-3	many	TGCAGTGCTAGCGCGGGGGAGGCGCAGTATTTT	CSASAGEAQYF
TRBD1	TRBV12-3/TRBV12-4	TRBJ1-5	few	TGTGCCAGCAGATTCACCGGGACAGGGAGTCAGCCCCAGCATTTT	CASRFTGTGSQPQHF
.	TRBV2	TRBJ1-4	many	TGTGCCAGCAGTGAAAGGGCGGGAGGTGAAAAACTGTTTTTT	CASSERAGGEKLFF
.	TRBV28	TRBJ1-2	few	TGTGCCAGCGAGGGACACTCCTATGGCTACATCTTC	CASEGHSYGYIF
.	TRBV10-3	TRBJ1-2	many	TGTGCCATCAGTGAGGGCCAGAACTATGGCTACACCTTC	CAISEGQNYGYTF
TRBD2	TRBV7-3	TRBJ2-1	.	TGTGCCAGCAGCCGACTAGCGGGGGGATCGCAGTTCTTC	CASSRLAGGSQFF
TRBD1	TRBV2	TRBJ2-2	many	TGTGCCAGCAGCGGCAGGGGGACCGGGGAGCTGTTTTTT	CASSGRGTGELFF
.	TRBV18	TRBJ2-3	many	TGTGCCAGCTCACCACCGTCCGCAGATACGCAGTATTTT	CASSPPSADTQYF
.	TRBV6-2/TRBV6-3	TRBJ2-2	.	TGTGCCAGGACACCCTACCCGGGCGGCGCGAACACCGGGGAGCTGTCTTTT	CARTPYPGGANTGELSF
TRBD1	TRBV4-3	TRBJ1-1	few	TGCGCCAGCAGCCATGAAACTTTCAGGGGGCATGAAGCTTTCTTT	CASSHETFRGHEAFF